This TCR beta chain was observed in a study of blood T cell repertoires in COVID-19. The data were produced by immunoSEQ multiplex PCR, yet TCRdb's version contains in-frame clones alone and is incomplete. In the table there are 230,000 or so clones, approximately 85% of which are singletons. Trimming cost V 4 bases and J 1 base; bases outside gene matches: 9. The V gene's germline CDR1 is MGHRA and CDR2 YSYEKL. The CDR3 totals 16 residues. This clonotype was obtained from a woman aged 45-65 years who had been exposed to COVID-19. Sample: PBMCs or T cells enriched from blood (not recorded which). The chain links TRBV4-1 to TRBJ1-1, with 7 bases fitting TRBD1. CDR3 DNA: TGCGCCAGCAGCCCTTGGGGCAGGGGGAAGAACACTGAAGCTTTCTTT. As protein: CASSPWGRGKNTEAFF.